The 21 T cell receptor beta chains in this list originate from one sample, sequenced in a study of cytomegalovirus exposure and HLA in healthy donors. Primers for the PCR totalled 60 Vbeta and 13 Jbeta. The repertoire was sequenced with immunoSEQ multiplex PCR; TCRdb's copy has only in-frame clones and lacks some. The sample lists over 75,000 clones; roughly a tenth were seen once. The sample consisted of PBMCs. The receptors shown here come from a man aged 50-59 years in good health and CMV-seropositive.

This chain connects TRBV11-3 to TRBJ2-2; 9 nucleotides line up with TRBD2. CDR1 is SGHNT, CDR2 YENEEA, per germline. There are 16 residues in the CDR3. With 4 bases clipped from V and 5 bases from J, the junction kept 8 bases outside the gene matches. CDR3 nucleotides: TGTGCCAGCAGCTCGTCGTTTAGCGGGAGTACCGGGGAGCTGTTTTTT. This translates into CASSSSFSGSTGELFF.

V is TRBV11-2 and J is TRBJ2-4, with 14 bases fitting TRBD2. CDR3 length: 18 amino acids. The J segment lost 2 bases and the V segment lost 5 bases, leaving 8 bases of the junction unmatched. Germline V gene data show CDR1 as SGHAT and CDR2 as FQNNGV. CDR3 sequence: CASSPPGLAGVSKNIQYF. CDR3 coding DNA: TGTGCCAGCAGCCCCCCGGGACTAGCGGGAGTGTCCAAAAACATTCAGTACTTC.

V usage is TRBV5-8 and J usage is TRBJ1-1; a weak D match, TRBD1 (6 bases). Looked up from germline, CDR1 is SGHTS and CDR2 is YDEGEE. The CDR3 length is 14 residues. V was clipped by 1 base and J by 6 bases, with 13 bases between them. CDR3 coding DNA: TGTGCCAGCAGCTTGAGAGCAGGGGCGGCTGAAGCTTTCTTT. Translated: CASSLRAGAAEAFF. The variable domain in full, with the rest retrieved from reference TRBV5-8 and TRBJ1-1, is EAGVTQSPTHLIKTRGQQATLRCSPISGHTSVYWYQQALGLGLQFLLWYDEGEERNRGNFPPRFSGRQFPNYSSELNVNALELEDSALYLCASSLRAGAAEAFFGQGTRLTVV.

By its share, this clone is medium-sized. V is TRBV27 and J is TRBJ2-2; 7 bases agree with TRBD2. Trimming cost V 4 bases and J 5 bases; bases outside gene matches: 10. The CDR3 is 16 amino acids. In germline, CDR1 is MNHEY, CDR2 SMNVEV (reference sequence). The CDR3 nucleotides read TGTGCCAGCAGTTCCGTGGGGGGGGTGAATACCGGGGAGCTGTTTTTT. This translates into CASSSVGGVNTGELFF.

This clone was seen more than once but under ten times. The chain is built from TRBV5-8 and TRBJ2-5; 9 nucleotides align to TRBD2. The CDR3 length is 17 residues. Trimming removed 7 bases from V and 2 bases from J; junction bases left unmatched: 15. Per the germline V gene, CDR1 is SGHTS and CDR2 is YDEGEE. The CDR3 nucleotides read TGTGCCAGCGACCTAGCTAGCGGGACCGGGGGACAAGAGACCCAGTACTTC. It encodes CASDLASGTGGQETQYF.

This clone was counted between two and nine times. The V call is TRBV21-1, the J call TRBJ1-6; the table's D call TRBD1 went unverified against the DNA. TRBV21-1 is a recognized pseudogene. The CDR3 sequence is 16 residues long. CDR3 amino acids: CASSKVPGDLNSPLHF. The CDR3 DNA sequence: TGTGCCAGCAGCAAAGTCCCAGGCGACCTTAATTCACCCCTCCACTTT.

This clone has just a few counts. The chain uses TRBV19 and TRBJ2-1; TRBD2 is a possible D gene (6 bases). Trimming pared 9 bases from V and 6 bases from J, leaving 15 bases between. Germline V gene lookup returns CDR1 LNHDA and CDR2 SQIVND (reference sequence). CDR3 size: 13 residues. CDR3 coding DNA: TGTGCCAGCCTAGGACGGGGGATCAATGAGCAGTTCTTC. Translated: CASLGRGINEQFF.

This clone was recorded many times. The V and J genes are TRBV9 and TRBJ2-7; a weak D match, TRBD1 (5 bases). The germline V gene encodes CDR1 SGDLS and CDR2 YYNGEE. V lost 0 bases and J lost 9, with 10 bases in between. CDR3 length equals 12 residues. CDR3 nucleotide sequence: TGTGCCAGCAGCGTAGTAGGGGCGCGGCAGTACTTC. It specifies CASSVVGARQYF.

The sample holds a few counts of this clone. V gene TRBV7-9 combines with J gene TRBJ2-5, with D perhaps TRBD2 (6 bases). V was trimmed by 1 base and J by 1 base, leaving 10 bases between them. Germline CDR1 reads SEHNR; CDR2 reads FQNEAQ (reference sequence). The CDR3 runs to 15 residues. The CDR3 region is CASSLDLATQETQYF. The CDR3 DNA reads as TGTGCCAGCAGCTTAGATCTAGCGACCCAAGAGACCCAGTACTTC.

V gene TRBV7-2 combines with J gene TRBJ1-1, with TRBD1 identical over 9 bases. The ends lost 2 bases at V and 6 bases at J; junction bases unmatched: 1. There are 13 residues in the CDR3. Germline V lookup: CDR1 SGHTA, CDR2 FQGNSA. CDR3: CASSLRDRAEAFF. The CDR3 nucleotides are TGTGCCAGCAGCTTAAGGGACAGGGCTGAAGCTTTCTTT.

This chain links TRBV2 with TRBJ2-3, with 12 bases identical to TRBD2. J was trimmed by 2 bases and V by 6 bases; bases with no gene match: 9. The CDR3 extends over 17 amino acids. Germline V gene lookup returns CDR1 SNHLY and CDR2 FYNNEI. For the CDR3, the DNA is TGTGCCAGCAGCCGCGGTCGGACTAGCGGGGACACAGATACGCAGTATTTT. It codes for CASSRGRTSGDTDTQYF.

This clone was seen more than once but under ten times. The chain carries TRBV27 and TRBJ1-1, with D perhaps matching TRBD1 (5 bases). Germline CDR1 is MNHEY and CDR2 is SMNVEV (reference sequence). V was clipped by 2 bases and J by 5 bases, with 15 bases between them. This CDR3 spans 15 amino acids. The CDR3 here is CASSLEGVGRTEAFF. CDR3 DNA: TGTGCCAGCAGTTTAGAAGGGGTAGGTAGGACTGAAGCTTTCTTT.

This clone was detected only a few times. This chain links TRBV6-5 with TRBJ1-1, with D possibly being TRBD1 (5 bases). There are 14 residues in the CDR3. Germline-derived CDR1 and CDR2 are MNHEY and SVGAGI. The ends were cut back, 7 bases at V and 7 bases at J, with 19 bases in the middle. As DNA, the CDR3 is TGTGCCAGCAAGACCGGGGGGGTTAGGGATGAAGCTTTCTTT. This codes for CASKTGGVRDEAFF.

This clone was found a few times. This chain joins TRBV4-3 and TRBJ2-3, with TRBD2 matching over 8 bases. This CDR3 region has 15 residues. Trimming took 4 bases from V and 5 from J; bases not matched to a gene: 8. Germline loops: CDR1 LGHNA, CDR2 YSLEER. DNA of the CDR3: TGCGCCAGCAGCCTACTAGGACTAGCCGGAGATACGCAGTATTTT. Its protein product is CASSLLGLAGDTQYF.

The chain employs TRBV28 and TRBJ1-4; weak D call: TRBD1 (6 bases). V was pared by 3 bases and J by 8 bases, with 10 bases between. The germline gives CDR1 MDHEN, CDR2 SYDVKM. This CDR3 is 13 amino acids long. The CDR3 loop reads CASSFPGVEKLFF. The CDR3 coding sequence is TGTGCCAGCAGTTTTCCAGGGGTGGAAAAACTGTTTTTT.

This clone was recorded a few times. The chain employs TRBV10-3 and TRBJ1-5, with unresolved D. The CDR3 length is 13 residues. Trimming took 6 bases from V and 2 from J, leaving 8 bases between them. The germline gives CDR1 ENHRY, CDR2 SYGVKD. Here the CDR3 reads CAIRNQGNQPQHF. CDR3 nucleotides: TGTGCCATCAGGAACCAGGGCAATCAGCCCCAGCATTTT.

The table lists this clone with a few counts. The rearrangement joins TRBV2 to TRBJ2-1, with 13 bases aligning to TRBD2. The J segment lost 9 bases and the V segment lost 4 bases, leaving 9 bases of the junction unmatched. The CDR3 loop spans 16 amino acids. The V gene's germline CDR1 is SNHLY and CDR2 FYNNEI. CDR3 sequence (DNA): TGTGCCAGCAGTGTAGCAGGACTAGCGGGAGCGAGTGAGCAGTTCTTC. It codes for CASSVAGLAGASEQFF.

The chain employs TRBV27 and TRBJ1-6; TRBD1 aligns across 7 bases. V was pared by 6 bases and J by 4 bases, with 6 bases of the junction left unmatched. The CDR3 runs 15 residues. Germline assignment: CDR1 MNHEY and CDR2 SMNVEV (reference sequence). The CDR3 is CASRAGTAYNSPLHF. The CDR3 nucleotides are TGTGCCAGCAGGGCGGGGACAGCTTATAATTCACCCCTCCACTTT.

The table lists this clone with a few counts. The genes are TRBV7-8 and TRBJ2-7, with TRBD2 matching over 9 bases. The CDR3 covers 18 residues. Trimming at V came to 4 bases and at J to 0 bases, leaving 13 bases not matched to a gene. Germline V lookup: CDR1 SGHVS, CDR2 FQNEAQ. The chain's CDR3 is CASSSKHAGGASSYEQYF. In DNA form, the CDR3 reads TGTGCCAGCAGCTCGAAGCATGCGGGAGGGGCTAGCTCCTACGAGCAGTACTTC.

The chain is built from TRBV2 and TRBJ1-1; D not resolved. Trimming took 4 bases from V and 1 from J, leaving 7 bases between them. The CDR3 is 13 amino acids. Germline CDR1 is SNHLY and CDR2 is FYNNEI. CDR3 amino acids: CASSVAQNTEAFF. As DNA, the CDR3 is TGTGCCAGCAGTGTGGCACAGAACACTGAAGCTTTCTTT.

The V call is TRBV7-9, the J call TRBJ2-7; the match to TRBD1 covers 9 bases. V shed 0 bases, J shed 3 bases, and the junction held 3 bases outside the gene matches. Germline values: CDR1 SEHNR, CDR2 FQNEAQ (reference sequence). This CDR3 has 15 residues. In DNA, the CDR3 is TGTGCCAGCAGCTTAGCGGGACAGGGTAGCTACGAGCAGTACTTC. Its translation is CASSLAGQGSYEQYF.